Shown below are 27 T cell receptor beta chains from a single sample sequenced in a study of shared clonotypes between healthy human individuals. Cells designated naive CD8 were CD45RO-negative and were positively selected for CCR7, with terminally differentiated effector memory CD45RA+ cells excluded. The data were produced by immunoSEQ multiplex PCR, yet TCRdb's version contains in-frame clones alone and is incomplete. The data show over 2 million clones, less than 95% seen once. Material: naive CD8+ T cells sorted from blood. The receptors were sampled from a man younger than 35 in good health.

The CDR3 loop reads CASSSRASGSYEQYF. CDR3 DNA: TGCGCCAGCAGCTCCAGGGCTAGCGGGTCCTACGAGCAGTACTTC. V usage is TRBV5-1 and J usage is TRBJ2-7; 8 positions agree with TRBD2. Germline CDR1 reads SGHRS; CDR2 reads YFSETQ. This CDR3 comprises 15 residues. V dropped 3 bases and J dropped 1; count of bases not matched to a gene: 6.

The chain carries TRBV6-1 and TRBJ2-7, with TRBD1 identical over 12 bases. Germline lookup yields CDR1 MNHNS and CDR2 SASEGT. J was trimmed by 4 bases and V by 6 bases; bases with no gene match: 7. CDR3 length equals 15 residues. The CDR3: CASRDRDRGLYEQYF. The CDR3 nucleotides read TGTGCCAGCAGAGATCGGGACAGGGGGCTTTACGAGCAGTACTTC.

The CDR3 DNA sequence: TGCGCCAGCAGCTTGGGGGACACATCTTATGGCTACACCTTC. Translating it yields CASSLGDTSYGYTF. This chain links TRBV5-1 with TRBJ1-2, with D perhaps TRBD1 (6 bases). The CDR3 runs 14 residues. From germline, CDR1 is SGHRS and CDR2 YFSETQ. V lost 0 bases, J lost 5 bases, and 11 bases lay in between. The complete variable domain, with remaining parts taken from reference TRBV5-1 and TRBJ1-2, reads KAGVTQTPRYLIKTRGQQVTLSCSPISGHRSVSWYQQTPGQGLQFLFEYFSETQRNKGNFPGRFSGRQFSNSRSEMNVSTLELGDSALYLCASSLGDTSYGYTFGSGTRLTVV.

The V and J genes are TRBV7-9 and TRBJ2-2, with a possible D match to TRBD2 (6 bases). Trimming stripped 0 bases from V and 6 bases from J, with 14 bases between. Germline CDR1 SEHNR, CDR2 FQNEAQ (reference sequence). CDR3 length: 16 amino acids. The CDR3: CASSLAPGSGAGELFF. CDR3 DNA sequence: TGTGCCAGCAGCTTAGCGCCCGGGTCGGGAGCCGGGGAGCTGTTTTTT.

V usage is TRBV5-6 and J usage is TRBJ2-7; D is ambiguous. From germline, CDR1 is SGHDT and CDR2 YYEEEE. The V and J ends lost 0 bases and 2 bases respectively, with 9 bases between them. The CDR3 is 14 amino acids. The CDR3 bases are TGTGCCAGCAGCTTGGGACTTCGACCCTACGAGCAGTACTTC. It is translated as CASSLGLRPYEQYF.

This clone was recorded only once. Different DNA sequences within this sample yield the same CDR3. The chain is built from TRBV19 and TRBJ2-7; D not resolved. Looked up from germline, CDR1 is LNHDA and CDR2 is SQIVND (reference sequence). V was shortened by 3 bases and J by 0 bases, with 9 bases between the two germline ends. The CDR3 loop spans 14 amino acids. The CDR3 protein is CASSMAASSYEQYF. The CDR3 DNA reads as TGTGCCAGTAGTATGGCGGCCAGCTCCTACGAGCAGTACTTC.

Only one count was recorded for this clone. The chain uses TRBV4-3 and TRBJ2-3, with D perhaps matching TRBD2 (6 bases). The germline V and J ends were trimmed by 0 bases and 2 bases, with 18 bases remaining between them. CDR1 and CDR2 from the germline V gene are LGHNA and YSLEER. The CDR3 covers 18 residues. The CDR3 bases are TGCGCCAGCAGCCAAGAAATCCCGCCTAGCGAGTACACAGATACGCAGTATTTT. Amino acids: CASSQEIPPSEYTDTQYF.

The chain combines TRBV7-8 with TRBJ2-1, with 10 bases lining up with TRBD2. CDR3 size: 17 residues. Germline-derived CDR1 and CDR2 are SGHVS and FQNEAQ. J lost 0 bases, V lost 3 bases, and 5 bases had no gene match. The CDR3 region has the DNA TGTGCCAGCAGCTTGGGCGCTAGCGGGAGCTCCTACAATGAGCAGTTCTTC. Translation: CASSLGASGSSYNEQFF.

This clone was counted only a few times. The chain joins TRBV29-1 to TRBJ2-5; no firm D call. The CDR3 consists of 13 residues. CDR1 and CDR2 (germline): SQVTM, ANQGSEA. V was shortened by 4 bases and J by 5 bases, with 14 bases between the two germline ends. The CDR3 loop is CSVGPRLGETQYF. CDR3 in DNA: TGCAGCGTTGGGCCCCGACTTGGGGAGACCCAGTACTTC.

This sequence joins TRBV30 and TRBJ2-1; D gene unclear. The CDR3 runs to 13 residues. In germline, CDR1 is GTSNPN, CDR2 SVGIG (reference sequence). With 0 bases removed from V and 5 bases from J, the gap between germline ends came to 8 bases. The CDR3: CAWSVSSNNEQFF. As DNA, the CDR3 is TGTGCCTGGAGTGTAAGCAGCAACAATGAGCAGTTCTTC.

The rearrangement joins TRBV7-9 to TRBJ2-3, with 11 bases fitting TRBD2. This CDR3 has 17 residues. Germline trimming cut 5 bases from V and 5 bases from J; bases unmatched to any gene: 12. CDR1 is SEHNR, CDR2 FQNEAQ, per germline (reference sequence). The CDR3 spells CASSRVLAGGLGDTQYF. The CDR3 nucleotides read TGTGCCAGCAGCAGGGTGCTAGCGGGAGGTCTTGGAGATACGCAGTATTTT.

This clone was counted a single time. J is TRBJ1-5 and V is TRBV6-1; TRBD1 aligns across 7 bases. J gave up 2 bases and V 8 bases, and 6 bases lay outside the gene matches. This CDR3 is 14 amino acids long. Germline assignment: CDR1 MNHNS and CDR2 SASEGT. CDR3 coding DNA: TGTGCCAGCGGAGAGGGGGCGGGCAATCAGCCCCAGCATTTT. Translation gives CASGEGAGNQPQHF.

The chain uses TRBV18 and TRBJ2-7; no firm D call. The V gene's germline CDR1 is KGHSH and CDR2 LQKENI. The germline V and J ends were trimmed by 2 bases and 3 bases, with 5 bases remaining between them. CDR3 length: 12 residues. This CDR3 is CASSPFNYEQYF. The CDR3 coding sequence is TGTGCCAGCTCACCATTCAACTACGAGCAGTACTTC.

The chain couples TRBV7-9 to TRBJ1-2; D ambiguous. This CDR3 region has 15 residues. Trimming cost V 5 bases and J 8 bases, with 21 bases left between them. CDR1 SEHNR and CDR2 FQNEAQ come from the germline V gene (reference sequence). This CDR3 is CASSPEALFNEGYTF. CDR3 nucleotides: TGTGCCAGCAGCCCAGAGGCCCTCTTTAACGAGGGCTACACCTTC.

The chain has TRBV25-1 and TRBJ1-1; TRBD1 might be the D (6 bases). V lost 7 bases to trimming and J lost 10 bases, with 13 bases between them. CDR1 MGHDK and CDR2 SYGVNS come from the germline V gene. The CDR3 is made up of 11 amino acids. The CDR3 spells CASITGWGAFF. The CDR3 nucleotides read TGTGCCAGCATTACAGGGTGGGGAGCTTTCTTT.

In its sample, this clone was seen once. This chain links TRBV13 with TRBJ2-3; 7 positions match TRBD2. Germline values: CDR1 PRHDT, CDR2 FYEKMQ (reference sequence). The length of the CDR3 is 15 residues. Trimming removed 5 bases from V and 0 bases from J; junction bases left unmatched: 5. CDR3 residues: CASSLLAISTDTQYF. DNA for the CDR3: TGTGCCAGCAGCCTACTAGCGATTAGCACAGATACGCAGTATTTT.

The chain joins TRBV5-6 to TRBJ2-7; 9 bases fit TRBD2. This CDR3 has 17 amino acids. CDR1 is SGHDT, CDR2 YYEEEE, per germline. J was trimmed by 2 bases and V by 3 bases; bases with no gene match: 12. CDR3 DNA sequence: TGTGCCAGCAGCTCGAGCTTTAGCGGGAGAGACCCCTACGAGCAGTACTTC. Encoded protein: CASSSSFSGRDPYEQYF.

V and J are TRBV7-6 and TRBJ2-2; D perhaps matches TRBD1 (6 bases). The germline CDR1 and CDR2 sequences are SGHVS and FNYEAQ. V lost 5 bases to trimming and J lost 3 bases, with 16 bases between them. CDR3 length: 16 amino acids. In DNA, the CDR3 is TGTGCCAGCAGCCCCGAAACAGGGCTGGACACCGGGGAGCTGTTTTTT. Its protein product is CASSPETGLDTGELFF.

The rearrangement joins TRBV5-6 to TRBJ2-7; unclear D gene. The length of the CDR3 is 14 residues. The V gene lost 0 bases and the J gene lost 0 bases, with 7 bases spanning the gap. Looked up from germline, CDR1 is SGHDT and CDR2 is YYEEEE. CDR3 in DNA: TGTGCCAGCAGCTTGGCTACGGACTCCTACGAGCAGTACTTC. Amino acids: CASSLATDSYEQYF.

The chain joins TRBV7-9 to TRBJ1-3; D remains ambiguous. Trimming removed 2 bases at V and 3 bases at J, with 17 bases between. This CDR3 comprises 17 residues. Germline CDR1 and CDR2: SEHNR and FQNEAQ (reference sequence). The CDR3 nucleotides are TGTGCCAGCAGCTTATCTTTTGGGCTGGGGAATGGAAACACCATATATTTT. Its translation is CASSLSFGLGNGNTIYF.

The rearrangement uses TRBV18 and TRBJ2-7, with TRBD2 as a possible D gene (7 bases). V was clipped by 7 bases and J by 4 bases, with 20 bases between them. The CDR3 covers 15 residues. Germline values: CDR1 KGHSH, CDR2 LQKENI. As DNA, the CDR3 is TGTGCCAGCTTCCTTGGACAGCGGGAAGGTTACGAGCAGTACTTC. The encoded protein is CASFLGQREGYEQYF.

This clone was recorded only once. The J gene is TRBJ2-2, the V gene TRBV9; the D is unclear. Germline V CDR1 and CDR2: SGDLS, YYNGEE. Trimming pared 2 bases from V and 3 bases from J, leaving 11 bases between. The CDR3 spans 15 residues. The CDR3 coding sequence is TGTGCCAGCAGCGTCCACCGCCGCCACACCGGGGAGCTGTTTTTT. Its protein is CASSVHRRHTGELFF.

This chain links TRBV27 with TRBJ2-7; D is perhaps TRBD1 or TRBD2 (5 bases each). The germline V gene has CDR1 MNHEY and CDR2 SMNVEV (reference sequence). V gave up 6 bases and J gave up 0 bases, with 15 bases separating them. This CDR3 comprises 15 residues. CDR3 loop: CASRVAGTSSYEQYF. DNA of the CDR3: TGTGCCAGCAGGGTAGCCGGGACCTCCTCCTACGAGCAGTACTTC.

The gene calls are TRBV2 and TRBJ2-6; D not resolved. V lost 3 bases and J 0 bases, leaving 9 bases between the germline ends. The CDR3 consists of 16 residues. Germline V gene lookup returns CDR1 SNHLY and CDR2 FYNNEI. CDR3 protein: CASSELFLSGANVLTF. CDR3 nucleotides: TGTGCCAGCAGTGAGCTATTCCTCTCTGGGGCCAACGTCCTGACTTTC.

This chain joins TRBV4-1 and TRBJ1-1; D gene ambiguous. V shed 2 bases and J shed 0 bases, with 7 bases lying between them. Germline V gene lookup returns CDR1 MGHRA and CDR2 YSYEKL. The CDR3 contains 14 residues. CDR3 nucleotide sequence: TGCGCCAGCAGCCAATCTCGAGTGAACACTGAAGCTTTCTTT. Protein product: CASSQSRVNTEAFF.

The genes are TRBV27 and TRBJ2-1; tentatively, D is TRBD2 (7 bases). Trimming took 2 bases from V and 5 from J, leaving 16 bases between them. Germline lookup yields CDR1 MNHEY and CDR2 SMNVEV (reference sequence). The CDR3 covers 16 residues. CDR3 sequence (DNA): TGTGCCAGCAGTTTAGAGGGAGGGGGTCCCAACAATGAGCAGTTCTTC. Protein product: CASSLEGGGPNNEQFF.

This sequence joins TRBV29-1 and TRBJ2-3; a possible D gene is TRBD1 (6 bases). With 6 bases removed from V and 2 bases from J, the gap between germline ends came to 18 bases. CDR3 length equals 15 residues. Germline assignment: CDR1 SQVTM and CDR2 ANQGSEA. The CDR3 nucleotides read TGCAGCGTGGGGGACACCCCCTTCCTCACAGATACGCAGTATTTT. Residues: CSVGDTPFLTDTQYF.